Each of the 3 T cell receptor beta chains below was sequenced from the same sample in a study of T cells after yellow fever vaccination. MiXCR was run by TCRdb on the 5' RACE reads, yielding one entry per CDR3 protein. The sample includes 200,000 to 250,000 distinct CDR3 sequences, 6.9% of them seen just once. The material was CD4+ T cells sorted from PBMCs, obtained 15 days after the yellow fever booster vaccination. These receptors were collected from a man younger than 40 who received the YFV17D yellow fever vaccine.

The chain employs TRBV20-1 and TRBJ1-5; 7 nucleotides agree with TRBD1. CDR1 DFQATT and CDR2 SNEGSKA come from the germline V gene (reference sequence). V was clipped by 3 bases and J by 1 base; unmatched bases: 3. This CDR3 is 14 amino acids long. The CDR3 here is CSASYRGSNQPQHF. Written as DNA, the CDR3 is TGCAGTGCTAGTTACAGGGGCAGCAATCAGCCCCAGCATTTT.

The chain employs TRBV6-5 and TRBJ2-5; no clear D. Germline CDR1 reads MNHEY; CDR2 reads SVGAGI. The ends were cut back, 4 bases at V and 4 bases at J, with 7 bases in the middle. CDR3 size: 12 residues. CDR3 DNA: TGTGCCAGCAGTTGGGGAACAGAGACCCAGTACTTC. Its protein product is CASSWGTETQYF.

This clonotype was observed at least ten times. J is TRBJ2-1 and V is TRBV20-1, with 7 bases fitting TRBD1. CDR3 length: 11 residues. Unmatched junction bases numbered 5, after V lost 6 bases and J lost 9 bases. The germline gives CDR1 DFQATT, CDR2 SNEGSKA (reference sequence). CDR3 sequence (DNA): TGCAGTGCCTATCACAGGGGTGAGCAGTTCTTC. Its protein product is CSAYHRGEQFF.